Below are 2 T cell receptor beta chains sequenced from a single sample in a study of cytomegalovirus exposure and HLA in healthy donors. In the PCR, 60 Vbeta and 13 Jbeta primers were used. Profiled with immunoSEQ multiplex PCR; TCRdb holds only in-frame clones, not every one. Of 190,000 or so clones in the sample, 75% to 90% are singletons; the top ten hold around 1.5%. The sample consisted of PBMCs. The receptors were sampled from a man aged 45-65 years in good health and CMV-seronegative.

The V gene is TRBV6-1, the J gene TRBJ2-7; weak D call: TRBD2 (5 bases). The germline V gene has CDR1 MNHNS and CDR2 SASEGT. V shed 0 bases and J shed 3 bases, with 15 bases lying between them. The CDR3 is 16 residues long. Written as DNA, the CDR3 is TGTGCCAGCAGTGAAGCGCTGGCAGTAGGGAGCTACGAGCAGTACTTC. Residues: CASSEALAVGSYEQYF.

The J gene is TRBJ2-5, the V gene TRBV19; D is perhaps TRBD1 or TRBD2 (5 bases each). The end of the DNA is better explained by TRBJ2-7, so the J call may be wrong. Per germline, CDR1 LNHDA and CDR2 SQIVND (reference sequence). The CDR3 spans 11 residues. CDR3 bases: TGTGCCAGTAGTATTGGGGGCGAGCAGTACTTC. This gives the protein CASSIGGEQYF.